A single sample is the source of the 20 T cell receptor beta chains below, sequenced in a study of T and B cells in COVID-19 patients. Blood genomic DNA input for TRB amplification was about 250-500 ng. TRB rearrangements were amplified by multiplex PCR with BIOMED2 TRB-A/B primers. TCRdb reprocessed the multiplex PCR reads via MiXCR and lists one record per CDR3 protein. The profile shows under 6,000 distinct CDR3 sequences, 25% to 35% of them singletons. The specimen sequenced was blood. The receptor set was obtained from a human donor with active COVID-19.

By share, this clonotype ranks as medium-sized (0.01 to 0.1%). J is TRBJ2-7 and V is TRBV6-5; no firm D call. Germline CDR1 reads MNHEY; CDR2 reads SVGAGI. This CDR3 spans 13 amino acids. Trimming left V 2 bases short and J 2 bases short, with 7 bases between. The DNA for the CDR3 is TGTGCCAGCAGTTACAAAGACACCTACGAGCAGTACTTC. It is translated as CASSYKDTYEQYF.

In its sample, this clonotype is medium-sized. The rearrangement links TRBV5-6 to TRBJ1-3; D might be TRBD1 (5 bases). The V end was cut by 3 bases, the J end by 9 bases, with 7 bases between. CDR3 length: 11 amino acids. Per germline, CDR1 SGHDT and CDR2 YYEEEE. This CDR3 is CASSSTATIYF. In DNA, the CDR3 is TGTGCCAGCAGCTCGACAGCCACCATATATTTT.

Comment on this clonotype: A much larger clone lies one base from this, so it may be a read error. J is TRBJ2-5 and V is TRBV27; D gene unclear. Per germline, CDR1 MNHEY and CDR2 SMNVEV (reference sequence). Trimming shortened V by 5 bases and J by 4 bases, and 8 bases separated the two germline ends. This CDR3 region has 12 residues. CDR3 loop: CASSRSAETQYF. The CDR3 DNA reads TGTGCCAGCAGTCGCTCAGCAGAGACCCAGTACTTC.

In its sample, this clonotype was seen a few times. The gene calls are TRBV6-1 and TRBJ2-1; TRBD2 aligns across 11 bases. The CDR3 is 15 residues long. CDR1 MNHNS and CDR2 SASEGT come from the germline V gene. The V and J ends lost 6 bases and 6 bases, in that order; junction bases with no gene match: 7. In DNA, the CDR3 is TGTGCCAGCAGGGGGGGACTAGCGGAAACCAATGAGCAGTTCTTC. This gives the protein CASRGGLAETNEQFF.

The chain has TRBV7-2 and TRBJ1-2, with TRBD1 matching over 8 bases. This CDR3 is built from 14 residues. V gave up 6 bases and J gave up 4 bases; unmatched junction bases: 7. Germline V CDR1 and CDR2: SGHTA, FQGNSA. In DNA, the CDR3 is TGTGCCAGCAGTCAGACAGGGGAGCTCTATGGCTACACCTTC. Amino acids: CASSQTGELYGYTF. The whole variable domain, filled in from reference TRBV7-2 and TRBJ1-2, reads GAGVSQSPSNKVTEKGKDVELRCDPISGHTALYWYRQSLGQGLEFLIYFQGNSAPDKSGLPSDRFSAERTGGSVSTLTIQRTQQEDSAVYLCASSQTGELYGYTFGSGTRLTVV.

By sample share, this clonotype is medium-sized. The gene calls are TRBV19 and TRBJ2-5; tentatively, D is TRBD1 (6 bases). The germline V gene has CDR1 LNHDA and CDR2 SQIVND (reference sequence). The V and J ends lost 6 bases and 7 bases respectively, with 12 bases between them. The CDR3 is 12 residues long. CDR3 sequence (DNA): TGTGCCAGTAGCCCTAGAGGGGGGACCCAGTACTTC. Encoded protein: CASSPRGGTQYF.

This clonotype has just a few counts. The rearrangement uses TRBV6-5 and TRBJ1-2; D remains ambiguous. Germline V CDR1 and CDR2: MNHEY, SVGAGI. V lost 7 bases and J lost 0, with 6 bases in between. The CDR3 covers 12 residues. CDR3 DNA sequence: TGTGCCAGCACACCCTCTAACTATGGCTACACCTTC. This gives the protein CASTPSNYGYTF.

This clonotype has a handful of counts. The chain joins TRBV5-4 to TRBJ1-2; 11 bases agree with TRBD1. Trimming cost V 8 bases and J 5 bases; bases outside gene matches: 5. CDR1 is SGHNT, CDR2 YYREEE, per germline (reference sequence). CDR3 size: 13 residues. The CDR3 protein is CASLGQGEYGYTF. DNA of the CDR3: TGTGCCAGTTTGGGACAGGGGGAATATGGCTACACCTTC.

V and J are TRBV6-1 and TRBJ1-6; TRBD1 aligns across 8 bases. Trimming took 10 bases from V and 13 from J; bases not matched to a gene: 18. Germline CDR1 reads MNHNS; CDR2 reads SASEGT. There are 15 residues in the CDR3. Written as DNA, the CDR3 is TGTGCCATCGGTGATTCCGACAGGGGCGGCGGGCCCCTCCACTTT. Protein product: CAIGDSDRGGGPLHF.

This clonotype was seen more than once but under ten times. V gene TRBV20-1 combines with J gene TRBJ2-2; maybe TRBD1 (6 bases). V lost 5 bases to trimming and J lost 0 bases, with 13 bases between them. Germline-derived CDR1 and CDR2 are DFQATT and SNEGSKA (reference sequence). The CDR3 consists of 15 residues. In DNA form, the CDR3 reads TGCAGTGCTCCCTGGACAGACCCGAACACCGGGGAGCTGTTTTTT. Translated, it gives CSAPWTDPNTGELFF.

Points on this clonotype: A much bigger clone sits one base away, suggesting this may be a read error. CDR3 protein: CATQADRTQGSSYNSPLHF. In DNA, the CDR3 is TGTGCCACCCAGGCAGACAGAACACAGGGTAGCTCCTATAATTCACCCCTCCACTTT. The V gene is TRBV15, the J gene TRBJ1-6; a weak D match, TRBD1 (6 bases). CDR3 length equals 19 residues. The germline V and J ends were trimmed by 8 bases and 0 bases, with 23 bases remaining between them. Germline CDR1 reads LNHNV; CDR2 reads YYDKDF (reference sequence). The whole variable domain, filled in from reference TRBV15 and TRBJ1-6, reads DAMVIQNPRYQVTQFGKPVTLSCSQTLNHNVMYWYQQKSSQAPKLLFHYYDKDFNNEADTPDNFQSRRPNTSFCFLDIRSPGLGDTAMYLCATQADRTQGSSYNSPLHFGNGTRLTVT.

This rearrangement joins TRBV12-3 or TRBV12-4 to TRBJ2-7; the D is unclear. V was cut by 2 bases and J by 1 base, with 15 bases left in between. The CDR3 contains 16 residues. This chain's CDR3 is CASSLRGRGSSYEQYF. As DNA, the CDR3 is TGTGCCAGCAGTTTACGCGGCCGCGGTTCTTCCTACGAGCAGTACTTC.

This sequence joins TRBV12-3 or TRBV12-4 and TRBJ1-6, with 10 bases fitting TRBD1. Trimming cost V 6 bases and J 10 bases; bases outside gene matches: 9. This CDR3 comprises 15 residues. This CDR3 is CASSPPTGGNSPLHF. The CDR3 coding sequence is TGTGCCAGCAGCCCGCCGACAGGGGGCAACTCACCCCTCCACTTT.

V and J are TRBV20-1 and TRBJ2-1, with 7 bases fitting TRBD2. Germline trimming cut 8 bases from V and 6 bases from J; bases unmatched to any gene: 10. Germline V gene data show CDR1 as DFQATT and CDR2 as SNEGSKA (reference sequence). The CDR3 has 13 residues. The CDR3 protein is CSTKVASGNEQFF. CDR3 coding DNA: TGCAGTACAAAAGTGGCTAGCGGCAATGAGCAGTTCTTC.

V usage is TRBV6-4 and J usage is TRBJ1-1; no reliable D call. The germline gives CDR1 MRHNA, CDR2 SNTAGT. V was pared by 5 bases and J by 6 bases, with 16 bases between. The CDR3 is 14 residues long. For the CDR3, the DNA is TGTGCCAGCAGTCTGGACGGACTTGGGGCTGAAGCTTTCTTT. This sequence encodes CASSLDGLGAEAFF.

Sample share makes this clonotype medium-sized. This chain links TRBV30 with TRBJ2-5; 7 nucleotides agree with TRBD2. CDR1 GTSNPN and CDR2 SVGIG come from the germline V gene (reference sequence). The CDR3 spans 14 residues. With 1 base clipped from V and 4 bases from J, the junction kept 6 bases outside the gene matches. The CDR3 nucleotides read TGTGCCTGGAGTGGACTAGCTATGGGAGAGACCCAGTACTTC. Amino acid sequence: CAWSGLAMGETQYF.

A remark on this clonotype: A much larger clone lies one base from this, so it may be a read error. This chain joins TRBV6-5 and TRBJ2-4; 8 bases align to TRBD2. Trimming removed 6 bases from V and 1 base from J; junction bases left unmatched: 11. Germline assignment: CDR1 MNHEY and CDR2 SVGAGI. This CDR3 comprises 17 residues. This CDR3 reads CASSGCSSGIAKNIQYF. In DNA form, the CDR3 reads TGTGCCAGCAGCGGCTGTAGTAGCGGGATTGCCAAAAACATTCAGTACTTC.

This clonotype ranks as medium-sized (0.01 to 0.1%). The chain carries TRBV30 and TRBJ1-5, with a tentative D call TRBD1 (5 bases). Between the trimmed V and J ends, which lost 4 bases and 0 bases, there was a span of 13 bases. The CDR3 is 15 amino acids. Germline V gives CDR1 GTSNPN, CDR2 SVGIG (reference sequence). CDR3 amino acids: CAWNLGAGSNQPQHF. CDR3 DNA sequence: TGTGCCTGGAACTTAGGGGCCGGTAGCAATCAGCCCCAGCATTTT.

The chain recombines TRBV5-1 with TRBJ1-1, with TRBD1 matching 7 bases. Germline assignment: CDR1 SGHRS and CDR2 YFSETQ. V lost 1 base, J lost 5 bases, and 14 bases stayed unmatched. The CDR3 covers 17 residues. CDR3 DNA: TGCGCCAGCAGCTTGCGGTCCAGGGGGAATAGGAATACTGAAGCTTTCTTT. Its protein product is CASSLRSRGNRNTEAFF. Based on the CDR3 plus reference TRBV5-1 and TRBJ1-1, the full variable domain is KAGVTQTPRYLIKTRGQQVTLSCSPISGHRSVSWYQQTPGQGLQFLFEYFSETQRNKGNFPGRFSGRQFSNSRSEMNVSTLELGDSALYLCASSLRSRGNRNTEAFFGQGTRLTVV.

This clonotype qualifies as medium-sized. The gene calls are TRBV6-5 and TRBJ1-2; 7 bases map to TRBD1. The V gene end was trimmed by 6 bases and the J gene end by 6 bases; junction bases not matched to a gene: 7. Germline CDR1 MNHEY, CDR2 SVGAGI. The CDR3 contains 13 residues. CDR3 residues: CASRTGQVHGYTF. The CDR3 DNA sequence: TGTGCCAGCAGGACCGGACAGGTTCATGGCTACACCTTC.